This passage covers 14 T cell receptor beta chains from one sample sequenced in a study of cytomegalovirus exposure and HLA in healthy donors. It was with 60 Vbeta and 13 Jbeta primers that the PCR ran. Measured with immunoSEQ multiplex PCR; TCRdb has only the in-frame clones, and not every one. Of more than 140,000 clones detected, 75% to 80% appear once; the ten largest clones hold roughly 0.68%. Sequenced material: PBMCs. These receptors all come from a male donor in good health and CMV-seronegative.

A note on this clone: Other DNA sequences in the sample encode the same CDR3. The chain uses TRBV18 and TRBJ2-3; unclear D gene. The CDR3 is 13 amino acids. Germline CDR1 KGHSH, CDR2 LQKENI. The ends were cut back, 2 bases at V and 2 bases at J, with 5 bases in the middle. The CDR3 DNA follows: TGTGCCAGCTCACCATCCCTCACAGATACGCAGTATTTT. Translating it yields CASSPSLTDTQYF.

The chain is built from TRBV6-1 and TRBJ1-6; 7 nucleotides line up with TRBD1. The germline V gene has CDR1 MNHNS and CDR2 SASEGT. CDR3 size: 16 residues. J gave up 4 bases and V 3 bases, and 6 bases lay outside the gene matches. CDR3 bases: TGTGCCAGCAGTGATGAGGACAGGACTTATAATTCACCCCTCCACTTT. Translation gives CASSDEDRTYNSPLHF.

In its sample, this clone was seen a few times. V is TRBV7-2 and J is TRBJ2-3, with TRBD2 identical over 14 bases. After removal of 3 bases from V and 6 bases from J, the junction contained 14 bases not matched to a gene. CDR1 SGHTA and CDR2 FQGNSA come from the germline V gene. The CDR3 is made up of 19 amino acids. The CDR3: CASSFTGTSGSKRGDTQYF. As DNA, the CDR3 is TGTGCCAGCAGCTTTACAGGGACTAGCGGGAGTAAGAGGGGGGATACGCAGTATTTT.

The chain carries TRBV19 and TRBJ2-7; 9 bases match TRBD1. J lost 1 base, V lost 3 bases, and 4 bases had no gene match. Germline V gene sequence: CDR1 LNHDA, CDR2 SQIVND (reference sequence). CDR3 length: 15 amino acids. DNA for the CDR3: TGTGCCAGTAGTATCGGGGGGACAGGGTCCTACGAGCAGTACTTC. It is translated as CASSIGGTGSYEQYF.

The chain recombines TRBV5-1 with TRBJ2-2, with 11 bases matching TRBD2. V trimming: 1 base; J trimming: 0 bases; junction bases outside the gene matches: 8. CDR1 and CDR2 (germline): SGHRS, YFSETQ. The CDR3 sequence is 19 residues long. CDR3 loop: CASSLLGTSGYTNTGELFF. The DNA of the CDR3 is TGCGCCAGCAGCTTGCTAGGGACTAGCGGATACACGAACACCGGGGAGCTGTTTTTT.

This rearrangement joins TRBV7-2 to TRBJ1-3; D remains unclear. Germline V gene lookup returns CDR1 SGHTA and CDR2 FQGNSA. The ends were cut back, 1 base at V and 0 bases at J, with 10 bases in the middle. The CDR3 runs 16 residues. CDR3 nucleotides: TGTGCCAGCAGCTTAGGGGCAGCTTACTCTGGAAACACCATATATTTT. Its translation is CASSLGAAYSGNTIYF. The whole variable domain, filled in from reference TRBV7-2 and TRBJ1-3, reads GAGVSQSPSNKVTEKGKDVELRCDPISGHTALYWYRQSLGQGLEFLIYFQGNSAPDKSGLPSDRFSAERTGGSVSTLTIQRTQQEDSAVYLCASSLGAAYSGNTIYFGEGSWLTVV.

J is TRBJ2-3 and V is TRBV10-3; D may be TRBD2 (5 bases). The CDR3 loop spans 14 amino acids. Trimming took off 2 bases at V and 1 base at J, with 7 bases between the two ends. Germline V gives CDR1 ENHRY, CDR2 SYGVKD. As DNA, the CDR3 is TGTGCCATCAGTGAGCACGGGGGCACAGATACGCAGTATTTT. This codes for CAISEHGGTDTQYF.

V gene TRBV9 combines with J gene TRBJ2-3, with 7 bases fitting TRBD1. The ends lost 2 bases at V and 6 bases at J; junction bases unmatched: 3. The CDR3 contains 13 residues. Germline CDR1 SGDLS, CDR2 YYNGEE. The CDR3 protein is CASSVSRGDTQYF. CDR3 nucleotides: TGTGCCAGCAGCGTCAGCAGGGGGGATACGCAGTATTTT.

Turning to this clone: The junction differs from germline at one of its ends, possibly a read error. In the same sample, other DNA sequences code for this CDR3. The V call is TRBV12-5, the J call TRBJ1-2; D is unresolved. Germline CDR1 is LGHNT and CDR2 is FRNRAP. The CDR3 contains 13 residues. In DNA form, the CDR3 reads TGTGCTAGCGGTTTGAACAGTAACTATGGCTACACCTTC. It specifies CASGLNSNYGYTF.

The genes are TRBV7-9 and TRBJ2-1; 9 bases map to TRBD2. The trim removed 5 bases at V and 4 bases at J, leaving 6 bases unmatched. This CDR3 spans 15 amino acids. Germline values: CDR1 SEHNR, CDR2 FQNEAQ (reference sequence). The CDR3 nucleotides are TGTGCCAGCAGCCCTCCGGGACTAGCTTACAATGAGCAGTTCTTC. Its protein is CASSPPGLAYNEQFF.

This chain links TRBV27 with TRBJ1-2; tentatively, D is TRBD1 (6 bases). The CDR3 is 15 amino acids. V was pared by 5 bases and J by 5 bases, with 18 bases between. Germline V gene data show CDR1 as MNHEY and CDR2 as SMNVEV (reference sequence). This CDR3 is CASSGGGRAPYGYTF. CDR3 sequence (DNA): TGTGCCAGCAGTGGGGGGGGCCGGGCCCCATATGGCTACACCTTC.

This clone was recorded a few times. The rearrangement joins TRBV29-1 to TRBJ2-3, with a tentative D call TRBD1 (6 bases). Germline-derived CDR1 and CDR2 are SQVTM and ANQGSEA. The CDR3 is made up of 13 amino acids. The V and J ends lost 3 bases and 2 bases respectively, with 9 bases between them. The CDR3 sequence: CSVERGITDTQYF. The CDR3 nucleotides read TGCAGCGTTGAGAGGGGGATCACAGATACGCAGTATTTT.

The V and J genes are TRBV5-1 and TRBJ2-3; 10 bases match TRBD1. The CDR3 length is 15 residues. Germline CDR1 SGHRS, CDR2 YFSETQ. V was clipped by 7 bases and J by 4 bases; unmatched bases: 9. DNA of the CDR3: TGCGCCAGCGGACAGGGGGACTCCACGCCAGATACGCAGTATTTT. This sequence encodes CASGQGDSTPDTQYF.

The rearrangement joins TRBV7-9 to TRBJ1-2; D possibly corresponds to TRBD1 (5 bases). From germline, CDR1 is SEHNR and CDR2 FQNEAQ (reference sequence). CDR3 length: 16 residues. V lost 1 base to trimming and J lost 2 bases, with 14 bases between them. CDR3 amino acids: CASSLDATGLNYGYTF. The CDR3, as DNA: TGTGCCAGCAGCTTAGACGCCACAGGATTGAACTATGGCTACACCTTC.